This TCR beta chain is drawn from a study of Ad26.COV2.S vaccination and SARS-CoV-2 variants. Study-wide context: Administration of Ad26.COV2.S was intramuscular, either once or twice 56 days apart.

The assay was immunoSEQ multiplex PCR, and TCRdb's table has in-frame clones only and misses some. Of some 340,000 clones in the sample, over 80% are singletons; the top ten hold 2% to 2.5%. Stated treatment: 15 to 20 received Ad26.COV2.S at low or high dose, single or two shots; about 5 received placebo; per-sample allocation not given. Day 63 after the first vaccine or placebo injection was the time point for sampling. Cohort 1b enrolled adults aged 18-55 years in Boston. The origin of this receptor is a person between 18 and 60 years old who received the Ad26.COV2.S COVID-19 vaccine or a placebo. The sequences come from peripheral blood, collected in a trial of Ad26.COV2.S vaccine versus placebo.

The CDR3: CASSKLGLPNTGELFF. The CDR3 nucleotides read TGTGCCAGCAGCAAATTAGGACTACCAAACACCGGGGAGCTGTTTTTT. The chain uses TRBV21-1 and TRBJ2-2; the table calls TRBD2, which could not be checked here. TRBV21-1 is a pseudogene locus. The CDR3 extends over 16 amino acids.